These 23 T cell receptor beta chains share one sample of origin, sequenced in a study of blood T cells in healthy people across ages (dated by TCRdb to about 2015). Library prep was done by 5' RACE. The reads were generated on an Illumina HiSeq 2500. A second PCR of about 6 to 11 cycles was performed with a sample-barcoded 5' primer and a J-beta primer mix. The public reads were reprocessed in TCRdb via fastp at Q25 and MiXCR, keeping in-frame beta chains. Rows are combined by CDR3 protein, so each entry shows the most common genes and DNA. The sample table holds hundreds of thousands of distinct CDR3 sequences, of which 25% to 30% were seen once. The ten top clones hold approximately 2.9% of the sample. These records were also assigned to another study, of T cells of mothers and their children.

Sequenced material: blood. The receptor set was obtained from a boy aged 5-17 years in good health.

The rearrangement links TRBV6-1 to TRBJ2-7; TRBD2 matches at 8 bases. The germline V gene encodes CDR1 MNHNS and CDR2 SASEGT. This CDR3 is 13 amino acids long. V gave up 7 bases and J gave up 4 bases; unmatched junction bases: 6. CDR3 DNA sequence: TGTGCCAGCACCATAGCGGGGCGGTACGAGCAGTACTTC. Translated, it gives CASTIAGRYEQYF.

This clonotype was seen more than once but under ten times. J is TRBJ2-4 and V is TRBV6-1; the match to TRBD1 covers 7 bases. This CDR3 comprises 16 residues. The germline CDR1 and CDR2 sequences are MNHNS and SASEGT. V dropped 6 bases and J dropped 0; count of bases not matched to a gene: 8. In DNA form, the CDR3 reads TGTGCCAGCAGAGCGACAGGGCCACAAGCCAAAAACATTCAGTACTTC. Amino acid sequence: CASRATGPQAKNIQYF.

In its sample, this clonotype was seen a few times. The rearrangement uses TRBV11-1 and TRBJ1-1, with 7 bases that match TRBD1. Trimming at V came to 1 base and at J to 6 bases, leaving 5 bases not matched to a gene. This CDR3 contains 14 residues. Germline V gene data show CDR1 as SGHAT and CDR2 as FQDESV (reference sequence). CDR3 loop: CASSLGTGDAEAFF. Written as DNA, the CDR3 is TGTGCCAGCAGCTTAGGGACAGGCGACGCTGAAGCTTTCTTT.

V usage is TRBV9 and J usage is TRBJ1-5; D not resolved. There are 13 residues in the CDR3. Trimming cost V 2 bases and J 3 bases, with 6 bases left between them. CDR1 is SGDLS, CDR2 YYNGEE, per germline. The DNA for the CDR3 is TGTGCCAGCAGCGTCGATCTCAATCAGCCCCAGCATTTT. It translates to CASSVDLNQPQHF. Filled out from reference TRBV9 and TRBJ1-5, the complete variable domain reads DSGVTQTPKHLITATGQRVTLRCSPRSGDLSVYWYQQSLDQGLQFLIQYYNGEERAKGNILERFSAQQFPDLHSELNLSSLELGDSALYFCASSVDLNQPQHFGDGTRLSIL.

This clonotype has just a few counts. This chain joins TRBV11-2 and TRBJ1-6; D call uncertain. The V gene's germline CDR1 is SGHAT and CDR2 FQNNGV. This CDR3 has 15 amino acids. Between the trimmed V and J ends, which lost 2 bases and 2 bases, there was a span of 7 bases. Here the CDR3 reads CASSLPSPYNSPLHF. The CDR3 DNA reads TGTGCCAGCAGCTTACCGAGCCCCTATAATTCACCCCTCCACTTT.

This clonotype was seen more than once but under ten times. V and J are TRBV18 and TRBJ2-5; tentatively, D is TRBD2 (6 bases). Trimming left V 6 bases short and J 4 bases short, with 18 bases between. The length of the CDR3 is 15 residues. Germline V CDR1 and CDR2: KGHSH, LQKENI. The CDR3 DNA reads TGTGCCAGCTCCCAAGCGGGCCAGTTTCGAGAGACCCAGTACTTC. Translating gives CASSQAGQFRETQYF.

This clonotype was recorded only once. The CDR3 sequence: CASSEGQENTIYF. CDR3 coding DNA: TGTGCCAGCAGTGAGGGACAGGAGAACACCATATATTTT. The V call is TRBV2, the J call TRBJ1-3, with TRBD1 matching 8 bases. Germline loops: CDR1 SNHLY, CDR2 FYNNEI. J was trimmed by 7 bases and V by 3 bases; bases with no gene match: 2. The CDR3 totals 13 residues.

The rearrangement joins TRBV20-1 to TRBJ2-1; 13 nucleotides match TRBD2. The germline gives CDR1 DFQATT, CDR2 SNEGSKA (reference sequence). Losses at the gene ends were 6 bases for V and 0 bases for J; bases not matched to a gene: 8. This CDR3 contains 17 residues. CDR3: CSAELAGGPSSYNEQFF. The DNA for the CDR3 is TGCAGTGCAGAACTAGCGGGGGGGCCGAGCTCCTACAATGAGCAGTTCTTC.

V is TRBV25-1 and J is TRBJ2-2, with D perhaps matching TRBD2 (6 bases). Germline CDR1 and CDR2: MGHDK and SYGVNS. Trimming took 4 bases from V and 5 from J, leaving 11 bases between them. This CDR3 is 14 amino acids long. CDR3 nucleotide sequence: TGTGCCAGCAGTGTTACGGGACTGACCGGGGAGCTGTTTTTT. Its translation is CASSVTGLTGELFF.

This clonotype came up a few times. V and J are TRBV10-3 and TRBJ2-7, with D maybe TRBD2 (5 bases). Trimming shortened V by 3 bases and J by 4 bases, and 16 bases separated the two germline ends. The CDR3 is 15 amino acids. Per germline, CDR1 ENHRY and CDR2 SYGVKD. In DNA form, the CDR3 reads TGTGCCATCAGTGAAGTCTCTAGCAATAGGTACGAGCAGTACTTC. Translated, it gives CAISEVSSNRYEQYF.

The rearrangement links TRBV10-2 to TRBJ2-5; D not certain. The V and J ends lost 9 bases and 0 bases respectively, with 11 bases between them. Per the germline V gene, CDR1 is WSHSY and CDR2 is SAAADI. This CDR3 has 13 residues. CDR3 residues: CASGVSYQETQYF. The CDR3 bases are TGCGCCAGTGGGGTGTCTTACCAAGAGACCCAGTACTTC.

The gene calls are TRBV11-2 and TRBJ2-7; maybe TRBD2 (5 bases). The V gene's germline CDR1 is SGHAT and CDR2 FQNNGV. This CDR3 region has 12 residues. CDR3 bases: TGTGTCTCTTGCCGGACTTACGGTGAGCAGTACTTC. Translating gives CVSCRTYGEQYF.

The V call is TRBV20-1, the J call TRBJ1-6, with 7 positions matching TRBD1. Per the germline V gene, CDR1 is DFQATT and CDR2 is SNEGSKA (reference sequence). Trimming took 3 bases from V and 7 from J; bases not matched to a gene: 3. The CDR3 has 13 amino acids. The CDR3 loop reads CSASPGGNSPLHF. The CDR3 DNA reads as TGCAGTGCTAGCCCAGGGGGGAATTCACCCCTCCACTTT.

The V gene is TRBV5-1, the J gene TRBJ1-2, with unresolved D. Between the trimmed V and J ends, which lost 0 bases and 4 bases, there was a span of 7 bases. This CDR3 has 13 amino acids. CDR1 and CDR2 (germline): SGHRS, YFSETQ. CDR3 sequence: CASSLEAAYGYTF. The CDR3 DNA reads as TGCGCCAGCAGCTTGGAGGCCGCCTATGGCTACACCTTC. Full variable domain (missing parts from reference TRBV5-1 and TRBJ1-2): KAGVTQTPRYLIKTRGQQVTLSCSPISGHRSVSWYQQTPGQGLQFLFEYFSETQRNKGNFPGRFSGRQFSNSRSEMNVSTLELGDSALYLCASSLEAAYGYTFGSGTRLTVV.

This chain uses TRBV4-1 with TRBJ1-4, with D maybe TRBD1 (6 bases). Germline values: CDR1 MGHRA, CDR2 YSYEKL. This CDR3 is built from 18 residues. V lost 1 base, J lost 3 bases, and 18 bases lay in between. The CDR3 nucleotides are TGCGCCAGCAGCCAAGGGGGGACACTTATTGGGGCTAATGAAAAACTGTTTTTT. Its translation is CASSQGGTLIGANEKLFF.

V usage is TRBV7-9 and J usage is TRBJ2-7; D not resolved. From germline, CDR1 is SEHNR and CDR2 FQNEAQ (reference sequence). This CDR3 contains 13 residues. V was trimmed by 4 bases and J by 6 bases, leaving 13 bases between them. The CDR3 coding sequence is TGTGCCAGCAGCTCCTCCTATCTCGGCGAGCAGTACTTC. It specifies CASSSSYLGEQYF.

The chain has TRBV7-3 and TRBJ2-6; maybe TRBD2 (7 bases). The V gene's germline CDR1 is SGHTA and CDR2 FQGTGA. This CDR3 spans 16 amino acids. V dropped 5 bases and J dropped 2 bases, with 13 bases sitting between them. The CDR3 protein is CASSVRGGAGANVLTF. The CDR3 bases are TGTGCCAGCAGCGTCCGCGGGGGCGCTGGGGCCAACGTCCTGACTTTC.

The chain links TRBV12-5 to TRBJ2-7, with D perhaps matching TRBD2 (5 bases). The CDR3 loop spans 12 amino acids. Germline V gene data show CDR1 as LGHNT and CDR2 as FRNRAP. V lost 6 bases and J 5 bases, leaving 11 bases between the germline ends. DNA of the CDR3: TGTGCTAGTGGAACCCCGGGGAACGAGCAGTACTTC. The encoded protein is CASGTPGNEQYF. Supplemented by reference TRBV12-5 and TRBJ2-7, the full variable domain reads DARVTQTPRHKVTEMGQEVTMRCQPILGHNTVFWYRQTMMQGLELLAYFRNRAPLDDSGMPKDRFSAEMPDATLATLKIQPSEPRDSAVYFCASGTPGNEQYFGPGTRLTVT.

The V call is TRBV29-1, the J call TRBJ2-3; TRBD1 agrees at 8 bases. V dropped 6 bases and J dropped 6; count of bases not matched to a gene: 8. Germline lookup yields CDR1 SQVTM and CDR2 ANQGSEA. The CDR3 extends over 13 amino acids. The CDR3 here is CSVRQGAGDTQYF. Written as DNA, the CDR3 is TGCAGCGTGAGGCAGGGGGCAGGTGATACGCAGTATTTT.

This clonotype appeared a few times. This chain links TRBV28 with TRBJ2-1, with TRBD2 as a possible D gene (6 bases). CDR1 and CDR2 (germline): MDHEN, SYDVKM. V was cut by 3 bases and J by 9 bases, with 12 bases left in between. The CDR3 is made up of 13 amino acids. The CDR3 reads CASSFGGILEQFF. CDR3 in DNA: TGTGCCAGCAGTTTCGGGGGAATTCTTGAGCAGTTCTTC.

In its sample, this clonotype was seen a few times. The genes are TRBV28 and TRBJ1-2; TRBD1 aligns across 7 bases. V lost 5 bases and J lost 3; bases outside the gene matches: 9. The CDR3 consists of 15 residues. From germline, CDR1 is MDHEN and CDR2 SYDVKM. The CDR3 DNA sequence: TGTGCCAGCAGTCCACAGGGGCTTTGGGACTATGGCTACACCTTC. This encodes CASSPQGLWDYGYTF.

The gene calls are TRBV20-1 and TRBJ1-2; 7 bases align to TRBD1. The CDR3 is made up of 12 amino acids. Per germline, CDR1 DFQATT and CDR2 SNEGSKA (reference sequence). V was pared by 5 bases and J by 8 bases, with 8 bases of the junction left unmatched. The CDR3 region has the DNA TGCAGTGCTGTACAGGGGATGGGAGGCTACACCTTC. Its protein is CSAVQGMGGYTF.

This chain links TRBV12-3 or TRBV12-4 with TRBJ2-3; D is possibly TRBD2 (6 bases). The CDR3 runs to 16 residues. V was pared by 6 bases and J by 3 bases, with 19 bases between. The CDR3 nucleotides are TGTGCCAGCAGCCTATGGGGGGACGGAGAAACAGATACGCAGTATTTT. This gives the protein CASSLWGDGETDTQYF.